The 22 T cell receptor beta chains below all came from one sample that was sequenced in a study of T cells in Graves' hyperthyroidism and ophthalmopathy. Amplification of TCR beta CDR3 regions used RNA as the template. With the HTBI primer set, the TCR CDR3 went through a first round of RT-PCR. One entry per CDR3 protein results from TCRdb running MiXCR on the multiplex PCR reads. The table records fewer than 650,000 distinct CDR3 sequences, roughly 15% of them present only once. The sequenced sample was blood. The receptors derive from a middle-aged woman with Graves' hyperthyroidism.

This clonotype showed up just a few times. V usage is TRBV5-8 and J usage is TRBJ2-2, with 10 bases that match TRBD2. Looked up from germline, CDR1 is SGHTS and CDR2 is YDEGEE. The CDR3 length is 15 residues. V shed 1 base and J 5 bases; nucleotides not matched to a gene: 2. The CDR3 is CASSLSLAGTGELFF. CDR3 nucleotides: TGTGCCAGCAGCTTGTCACTAGCGGGGACCGGGGAGCTGTTTTTT. Filled out from reference TRBV5-8 and TRBJ2-2, the complete variable domain reads EAGVTQSPTHLIKTRGQQATLRCSPISGHTSVYWYQQALGLGLQFLLWYDEGEERNRGNFPPRFSGRQFPNYSSELNVNALELEDSALYLCASSLSLAGTGELFFGEGSRLTVL.

A note on this clonotype: One end of the junction fails to match germline, which may point to a read error. This chain connects TRBV5-1 to TRBJ2-1; 8 nucleotides agree with TRBD2. CDR3 length: 15 amino acids. Germline loops: CDR1 SGHRS, CDR2 YFSETQ. CDR3 region: CAGSVAGSSYNEQFF. The CDR3 bases are TGTGCCGGCAGCGTAGCGGGGAGCTCCTACAATGAGCAGTTCTTC. Filled out from reference TRBV5-1 and TRBJ2-1, the complete variable domain reads KAGVTQTPRYLIKTRGQQVTLSCSPISGHRSVSWYQQTPGQGLQFLFEYFSETQRNKGNFPGRFSGRQFSNSRSEMNVSTLELGDSALYLCAGSVAGSSYNEQFFGPGTRLTVL.

The V call is TRBV9, the J call TRBJ2-2; D tentatively reads TRBD1 or TRBD2 (6 bases each). The CDR3 runs 15 residues. V lost 3 bases to trimming and J lost 5 bases, with 14 bases between them. The V gene's germline CDR1 is SGDLS and CDR2 YYNGEE. CDR3 amino acids: CASSDGGWRTGELFF. The CDR3 region has the DNA TGTGCCAGCAGCGACGGGGGCTGGAGAACCGGGGAGCTGTTTTTT.

This clonotype has a count of ten or more. The chain links TRBV20-1 to TRBJ2-5; tentative D call: TRBD1 (5 bases). This CDR3 comprises 12 residues. V lost 4 bases and J lost 2, with 8 bases in between. The germline gives CDR1 DFQATT, CDR2 SNEGSKA (reference sequence). Here the CDR3 DNA reads TGCAGTGCTACCCGACAGCAAGAGACCCAGTACTTC. Translation gives CSATRQQETQYF.

This clonotype was counted many times. The V call is TRBV2, the J call TRBJ2-1; D not resolved. Looked up from germline, CDR1 is SNHLY and CDR2 is FYNNEI. The CDR3 extends over 11 amino acids. V shed 2 bases and J shed 7 bases, with 3 bases lying between them. The CDR3 DNA follows: TGTGCCAGCAGTGAATTAAATGAGCAGTTCTTC. As protein: CASSELNEQFF.

The J gene is TRBJ1-1, the V gene TRBV27; no reliable D call. Looked up from germline, CDR1 is MNHEY and CDR2 is SMNVEV (reference sequence). Trimming took off 6 bases at V and 3 bases at J, with 20 bases between the two ends. The length of the CDR3 is 16 residues. The chain's CDR3 is CASSQPGRGRDTEAFF. CDR3 bases: TGTGCCAGCAGCCAACCAGGACGGGGAAGGGACACTGAAGCTTTCTTT.

This clonotype was detected ten times or more. The chain links TRBV2 to TRBJ2-7, with D unresolved. Looked up from germline, CDR1 is SNHLY and CDR2 is FYNNEI. The CDR3 loop spans 11 amino acids. V lost 4 bases, J lost 3 bases, and 4 bases lay in between. Written as DNA, the CDR3 is TGTGCCAGCAGTGCCCACTACGAGCAGTACTTC. Its translation: CASSAHYEQYF.

This clonotype occurred many times. This chain connects TRBV11-2 to TRBJ2-1; D assignment may be TRBD1 or TRBD2 (6 bases each). CDR1 and CDR2 from the germline V gene are SGHAT and FQNNGV. CDR3 size: 14 residues. Trimming took 0 bases from V and 10 from J, leaving 13 bases between them. CDR3 sequence reads: CASSLERGVGEQFF. The CDR3, as DNA: TGTGCCAGCAGCTTAGAAAGGGGGGTCGGGGAGCAGTTCTTC.

The chain links TRBV6-5 to TRBJ1-4; tentatively, D is TRBD1 (5 bases). The CDR3 consists of 15 residues. The germline V gene encodes CDR1 MNHEY and CDR2 SVGAGI. V dropped 5 bases and J dropped 3 bases, with 13 bases sitting between them. The CDR3 loop is CASSHPTGANEKLFF. The CDR3 coding sequence is TGTGCCAGCAGTCACCCAACGGGGGCTAATGAAAAACTGTTTTTT.

The chain has TRBV19 and TRBJ1-1; D unresolved. This CDR3 contains 15 residues. The germline V gene encodes CDR1 LNHDA and CDR2 SQIVND (reference sequence). The germline V and J ends were trimmed by 1 base and 0 bases, with 9 bases remaining between them. The CDR3 sequence is CASSIGWELNTEAFF. CDR3 coding DNA: TGTGCCAGTAGTATAGGTTGGGAGCTGAACACTGAAGCTTTCTTT.

This clonotype has ten or more counts. This chain links TRBV20-1 with TRBJ2-1, with TRBD1 matching 7 bases. CDR1 DFQATT and CDR2 SNEGSKA come from the germline V gene (reference sequence). This CDR3 comprises 15 residues. V shed 0 bases, J shed 6 bases, and the junction held 8 bases outside the gene matches. CDR3 protein: CSARDPAGGSNEQFF. The CDR3 bases are TGCAGTGCTAGAGATCCGGCAGGGGGAAGCAATGAGCAGTTCTTC.

This rearrangement joins TRBV6-1 to TRBJ1-5; the match to TRBD1 covers 9 bases. This CDR3 region has 17 residues. J was trimmed by 2 bases and V by 1 base; bases with no gene match: 6. Germline CDR1 reads MNHNS; CDR2 reads SASEGT. This chain's CDR3 is CASSEGTGGKRNQPQHF. CDR3 nucleotide sequence: TGTGCCAGCAGTGAAGGTACAGGGGGCAAGCGCAATCAGCCCCAGCATTTT.

This clonotype was detected only a few times. V gene TRBV7-3 combines with J gene TRBJ2-3; TRBD1 agrees at 8 bases. CDR1 is SGHTA, CDR2 FQGTGA, per germline. V was clipped by 5 bases and J by 5 bases; unmatched bases: 12. The CDR3 is made up of 16 amino acids. DNA of the CDR3: TGTGCCAGCAGCCAAAACGCGCAGGGGGCTGGAGATACGCAGTATTTT. It is translated as CASSQNAQGAGDTQYF. The full variable domain, completed using reference TRBV7-3 and TRBJ2-3, is GAGVSQTPSNKVTEKGKYVELRCDPISGHTALYWYRQSLGQGPEFLIYFQGTGAADDSGLPNDRFFAVRPEGSVSTLKIQRTERGDSAVYLCASSQNAQGAGDTQYFGPGTRLTVL.

This clonotype was seen more than once but under ten times. The chain joins TRBV9 to TRBJ2-7, with D possibly matching TRBD2 (6 bases). V was pared by 3 bases and J by 0 bases, with 13 bases between. The CDR3 loop spans 15 amino acids. CDR1 SGDLS and CDR2 YYNGEE come from the germline V gene. The CDR3 DNA follows: TGTGCCAGCAGCGCACGGGGGACGAGCTCCTACGAGCAGTACTTC. Translating gives CASSARGTSSYEQYF.

This chain links TRBV4-1 with TRBJ1-2, with TRBD1 matching 7 bases. The germline V gene has CDR1 MGHRA and CDR2 YSYEKL. With 0 bases clipped from V and 6 bases from J, the junction kept 7 bases outside the gene matches. The length of the CDR3 is 15 residues. Here the CDR3 DNA reads TGCGCCAGCAGCCAAGAGGCGGGCAGGGGGGATGGCTACACCTTC. Translated: CASSQEAGRGDGYTF.

This clonotype appeared a few times. This chain joins TRBV11-2 and TRBJ2-7, with 14 positions matching TRBD2. V lost 1 base to trimming and J lost 5 bases; unmatched junction nucleotides: 4. Germline CDR1 is SGHAT and CDR2 is FQNNGV. CDR3 size: 16 residues. The CDR3 reads CASSLVGLAGGNEQYF. CDR3 nucleotide sequence: TGTGCCAGCAGCTTAGTAGGACTAGCGGGAGGCAACGAGCAGTACTTC.

This clonotype came up many times. The chain links TRBV11-2 to TRBJ2-7; 11 positions match TRBD1. V shed 5 bases, J shed 4 bases, and the junction held 7 bases outside the gene matches. This CDR3 spans 15 amino acids. Germline V gene data show CDR1 as SGHAT and CDR2 as FQNNGV. CDR3 sequence (DNA): TGTGCCAGCAGCGACGGACAGGGGGCGTCTTACGAGCAGTACTTC. The encoded protein is CASSDGQGASYEQYF.

For this clonotype: This may be a read error: a much more frequent sequence differs by one nucleotide. The chain recombines TRBV7-2 with TRBJ1-2; 10 bases align to TRBD1. The CDR3 is 15 amino acids. Germline values: CDR1 SGHTA, CDR2 FQGNSA. The CDR3 nucleotides are TGTGCCAGCAGCTTAACCAGGACAGGGGGTTATGACTACACCTTC. Its translation is CASSLTRTGGYDYTF.

This clonotype was detected ten times or more. The chain couples TRBV9 to TRBJ2-1; 9 nucleotides match TRBD2. The CDR3 has 16 residues. The V segment lost 4 bases and the J segment 7 bases; nucleotides outside the gene matches: 12. Per the germline V gene, CDR1 is SGDLS and CDR2 is YYNGEE. For the CDR3, the DNA is TGTGCCAGCAGCCCCAGGAAGCGGGAGGTATTGAATGAGCAGTTCTTC. It translates to CASSPRKREVLNEQFF.

This clonotype came up many times. The rearrangement uses TRBV4-1 and TRBJ2-2; D not resolved. The CDR3 extends over 14 amino acids. Germline lookup yields CDR1 MGHRA and CDR2 YSYEKL. V lost 1 base and J 1 base, leaving 4 bases between the germline ends. The CDR3 DNA sequence: TGCGCCAGCAGCCAAGGCGAGAACACCGGGGAGCTGTTTTTT. Protein: CASSQGENTGELFF.

V and J are TRBV10-3 and TRBJ2-3; no clear D gene. The CDR3 contains 12 residues. Germline V gene lookup returns CDR1 ENHRY and CDR2 SYGVKD. Trimming removed 8 bases at V and 2 bases at J, with 8 bases between. The CDR3 nucleotides are TGTGCCATCGCAGACTTCACAGATACGCAGTATTTT. It specifies CAIADFTDTQYF.

In this sample, this clonotype turned up many times. This rearrangement joins TRBV15 to TRBJ2-3, with D perhaps matching TRBD1 (6 bases). The CDR3 runs to 17 residues. Trimming left V 3 bases short and J 5 bases short, with 21 bases between. Looked up from germline, CDR1 is LNHNV and CDR2 is YYDKDF (reference sequence). The CDR3 loop is CATSSFGTGIQGDTQYF. The CDR3 DNA sequence: TGTGCCACCAGCAGCTTCGGGACGGGGATACAGGGAGATACGCAGTATTTT.